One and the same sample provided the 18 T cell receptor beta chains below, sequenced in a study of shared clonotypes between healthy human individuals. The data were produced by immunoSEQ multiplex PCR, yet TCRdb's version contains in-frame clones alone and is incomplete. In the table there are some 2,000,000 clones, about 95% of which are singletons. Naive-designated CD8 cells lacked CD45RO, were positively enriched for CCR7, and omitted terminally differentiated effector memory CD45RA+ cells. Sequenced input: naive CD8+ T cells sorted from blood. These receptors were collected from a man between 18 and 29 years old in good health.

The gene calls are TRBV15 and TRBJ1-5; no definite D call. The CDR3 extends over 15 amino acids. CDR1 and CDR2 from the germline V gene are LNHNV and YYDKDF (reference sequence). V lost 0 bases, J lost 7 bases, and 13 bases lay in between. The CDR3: CATSRDSSLNQPQHF. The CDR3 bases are TGTGCCACCAGCAGAGATTCCAGCCTCAACCAGCCCCAGCATTTT. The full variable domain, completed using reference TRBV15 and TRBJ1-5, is DAMVIQNPRYQVTQFGKPVTLSCSQTLNHNVMYWYQQKSSQAPKLLFHYYDKDFNNEADTPDNFQSRRPNTSFCFLDIRSPGLGDTAMYLCATSRDSSLNQPQHFGDGTRLSIL.

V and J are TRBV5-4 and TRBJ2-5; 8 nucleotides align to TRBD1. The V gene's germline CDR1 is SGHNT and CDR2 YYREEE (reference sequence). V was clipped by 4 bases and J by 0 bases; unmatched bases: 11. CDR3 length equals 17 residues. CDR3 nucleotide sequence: TGTGCCAGCAGCCATAATACCTTGGACAGGGACCAAGAGACCCAGTACTTC. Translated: CASSHNTLDRDQETQYF.

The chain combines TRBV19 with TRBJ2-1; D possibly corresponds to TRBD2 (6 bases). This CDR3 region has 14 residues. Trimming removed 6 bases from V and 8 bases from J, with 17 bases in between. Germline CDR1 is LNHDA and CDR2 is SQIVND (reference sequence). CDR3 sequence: CASRTREVMDEQFF. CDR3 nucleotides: TGTGCCAGTAGGACTAGAGAGGTTATGGATGAGCAGTTCTTC.

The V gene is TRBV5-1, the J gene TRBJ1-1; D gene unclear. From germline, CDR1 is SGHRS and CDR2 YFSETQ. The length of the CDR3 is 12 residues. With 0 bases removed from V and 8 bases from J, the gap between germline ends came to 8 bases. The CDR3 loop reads CASSLDGVEAFF. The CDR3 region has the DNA TGCGCCAGCAGCTTGGACGGGGTAGAAGCTTTCTTT.

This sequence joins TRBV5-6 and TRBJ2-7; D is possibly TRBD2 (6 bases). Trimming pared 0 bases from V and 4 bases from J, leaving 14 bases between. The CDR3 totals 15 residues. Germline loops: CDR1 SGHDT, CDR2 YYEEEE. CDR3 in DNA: TGTGCCAGCAGCTTGGAAGTTAGCGGACTTTACGAGCAGTACTTC. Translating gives CASSLEVSGLYEQYF.

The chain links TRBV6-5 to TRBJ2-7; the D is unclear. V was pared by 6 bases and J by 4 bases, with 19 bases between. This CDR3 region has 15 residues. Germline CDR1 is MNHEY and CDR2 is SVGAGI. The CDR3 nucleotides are TGTGCCAGCAGCCCCGCCCCATCGACACCTTACGAGCAGTACTTC. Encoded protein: CASSPAPSTPYEQYF.

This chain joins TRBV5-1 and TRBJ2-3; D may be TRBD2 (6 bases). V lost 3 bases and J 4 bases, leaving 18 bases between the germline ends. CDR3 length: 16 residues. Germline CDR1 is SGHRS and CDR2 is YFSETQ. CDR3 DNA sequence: TGCGCCAGCAGCTATAGACTAGGCCACATCGCAGATACGCAGTATTTT. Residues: CASSYRLGHIADTQYF.

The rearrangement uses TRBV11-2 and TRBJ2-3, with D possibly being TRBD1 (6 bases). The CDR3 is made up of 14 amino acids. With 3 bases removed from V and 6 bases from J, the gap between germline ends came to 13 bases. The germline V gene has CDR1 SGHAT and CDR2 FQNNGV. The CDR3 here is CASSFFLGADTQYF. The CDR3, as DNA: TGTGCCAGCAGCTTCTTCCTGGGGGCGGATACGCAGTATTTT.

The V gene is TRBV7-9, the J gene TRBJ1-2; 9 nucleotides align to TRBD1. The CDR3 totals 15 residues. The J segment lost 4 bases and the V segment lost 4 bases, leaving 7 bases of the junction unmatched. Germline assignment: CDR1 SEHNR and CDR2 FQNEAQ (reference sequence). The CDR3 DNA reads TGTGCCAGCAGCTATACAGGGGGCTCTACCTATGGCTACACCTTC. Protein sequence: CASSYTGGSTYGYTF.

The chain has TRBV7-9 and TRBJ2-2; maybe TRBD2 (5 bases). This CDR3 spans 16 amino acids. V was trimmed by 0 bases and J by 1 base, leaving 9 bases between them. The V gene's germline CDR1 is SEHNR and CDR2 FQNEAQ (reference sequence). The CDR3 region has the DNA TGTGCCAGCAGCTTAGCGGGTAGCGAGAACACCGGGGAGCTGTTTTTT. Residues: CASSLAGSENTGELFF.

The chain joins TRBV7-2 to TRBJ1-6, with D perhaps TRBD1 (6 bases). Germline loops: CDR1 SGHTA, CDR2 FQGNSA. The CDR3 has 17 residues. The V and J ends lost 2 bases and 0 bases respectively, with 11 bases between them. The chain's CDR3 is CASSLKGGSSYNSPLHF. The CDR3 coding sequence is TGTGCCAGCAGCTTAAAAGGGGGGAGCTCCTATAATTCACCCCTCCACTTT.

CDR3 DNA sequence: TGCGCCAGCAGCCAAGTGCCAGCCTCCTACGAGCAGTACTTC. The encoded protein is CASSQVPASYEQYF. The V and J genes are TRBV4-3 and TRBJ2-7; D is unclear. CDR3 length equals 14 residues. Per germline, CDR1 LGHNA and CDR2 YSLEER. V lost 1 base and J lost 0, with 7 bases in between.

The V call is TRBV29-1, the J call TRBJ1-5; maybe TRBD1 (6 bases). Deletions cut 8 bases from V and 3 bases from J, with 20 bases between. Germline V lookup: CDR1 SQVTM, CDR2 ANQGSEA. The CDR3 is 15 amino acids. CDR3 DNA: TGCAGCATCTTCAAAATTGGACAGCTCAATCAGCCCCAGCATTTT. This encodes CSIFKIGQLNQPQHF.

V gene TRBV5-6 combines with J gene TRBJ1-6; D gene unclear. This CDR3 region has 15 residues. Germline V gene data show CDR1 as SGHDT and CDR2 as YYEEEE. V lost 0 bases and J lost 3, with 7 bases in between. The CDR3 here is CASSLEVSYNSPLHF. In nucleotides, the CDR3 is TGTGCCAGCAGCTTGGAGGTCAGCTATAATTCACCCCTCCACTTT.

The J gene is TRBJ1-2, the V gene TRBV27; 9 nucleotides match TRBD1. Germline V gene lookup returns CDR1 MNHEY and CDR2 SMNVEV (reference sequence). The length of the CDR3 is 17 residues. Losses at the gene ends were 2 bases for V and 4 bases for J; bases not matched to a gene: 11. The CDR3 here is CASSLEPRTGVVYGYTF. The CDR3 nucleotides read TGTGCCAGCAGTTTAGAACCGAGGACAGGGGTGGTCTATGGCTACACCTTC.

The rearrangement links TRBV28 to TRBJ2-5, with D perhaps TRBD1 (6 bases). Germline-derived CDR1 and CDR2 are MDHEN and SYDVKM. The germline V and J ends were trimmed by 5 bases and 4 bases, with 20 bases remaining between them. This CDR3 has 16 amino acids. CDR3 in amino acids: CASSSWTEQLGETQYF. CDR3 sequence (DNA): TGTGCCAGCAGTAGCTGGACAGAGCAACTTGGAGAGACCCAGTACTTC.

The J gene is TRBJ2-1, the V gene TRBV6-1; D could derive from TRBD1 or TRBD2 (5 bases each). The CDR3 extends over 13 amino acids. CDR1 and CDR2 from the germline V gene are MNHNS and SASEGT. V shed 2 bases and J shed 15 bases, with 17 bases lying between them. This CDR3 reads CASSELGTADRFF. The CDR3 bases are TGTGCCAGCAGTGAACTCGGGACGGCCGATCGGTTCTTC.

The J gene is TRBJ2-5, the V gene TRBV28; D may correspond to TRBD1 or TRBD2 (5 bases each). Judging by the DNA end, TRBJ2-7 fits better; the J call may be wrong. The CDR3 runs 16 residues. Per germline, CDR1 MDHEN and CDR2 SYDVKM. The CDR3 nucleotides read TGTGCCAGCAGTTCATCAGAGGGGACGGCAATCTACGAGCAGTACTTC. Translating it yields CASSSSEGTAIYEQYF.